Listed below are T cell receptor beta chains from one sample, sequenced in a study of response to subunit inactivated influenza vaccine. MiXCR was run by TCRdb on the RT-PCR reads, yielding one entry per CDR3 protein. The repertoire includes over 150,000 distinct CDR3 sequences, about 11% of them detected once, and around 40% sits in the top ten. Source: CD8+ T cells sorted from PBMCs, taken around 25 months after vaccination. The source is a man aged 50 to 69 who received an inactivated influenza vaccine. The CDR3 runs from the conserved cysteine through the conserved F or W. D genes are given only for firm matches. The listing skips clone size in some rows; elsewhere it reads once, few, many or a size class.

clone_size | d_call | cdr3_length | j_call | v_call | cdr3_nt | cdr3_aa
- | - | 14 | TRBJ2-3 | TRBV7-9 | TGTGCCAGCACCCCGTCTGGCACAGTAGATACGCAGTATTTT | CASTPSGTVDTQYF
- | - | 17 | TRBJ2-4 | TRBV25-1 | TGTGCCAGCAGTGGTTTGAGCAGAACGCTAGCCAAAAACATTCAGTACTTC | CASSGLSRTLAKNIQYF
few | TRBD2 | 16 | TRBJ2-7 | TRBV3-1 | TGTGCCAGCAGCTCCACCGGGGCTAGCGGGATCTACGAGCAGTACTTC | CASSSTGASGIYEQYF
- | - | 13 | TRBJ2-4 | TRBV4-1 | TGCGCCAGCAGCCAAGAAAGGAAAAACATTCAGTACTTC | CASSQERKNIQYF
- | TRBD2 | 18 | TRBJ2-3 | TRBV20-1 | TGCAGTGCTAGAGATCTTAGGACTAGCGGGGGGGCAACAGATACGCAGTATTTT | CSARDLRTSGGATDTQYF
- | TRBD1 | 16 | TRBJ1-5 | TRBV3-1 | TGTGCCAGCAGCCCCGGGACAGGGGGCCGCTTGGCGCCCCAGCATTTT | CASSPGTGGRLAPQHF
few | - | 14 | TRBJ1-4 | TRBV12-3/TRBV12-4 | TGTGCCAGCACTTACGTCGGACGGGCTGAAAAACTGTTTTTT | CASTYVGRAEKLFF
few | - | 17 | TRBJ2-7 | TRBV4-2 | TGTGCCAGCAGCCAAGAAGTCGGGACCTTAGCTTCCTACGAGCAGTACTTC | CASSQEVGTLASYEQYF
- | - | 14 | TRBJ1-2 | TRBV15 | TGTGCCACCAGCAGAGAATCGGGGAAAGATGGCTACACCTTC | CATSRESGKDGYTF
few | - | 14 | TRBJ2-5 | TRBV12-3/TRBV12-4 | TGTGCCAGCAGTTTTTTGGGTGGCAAAGAGACCCAGTACTTC | CASSFLGGKETQYF
- | - | 16 | TRBJ1-2 | TRBV6-5 | TGTGCCAGCAGTTACGTAAACGAACTGGGTAACTATGGCTACACCTTC | CASSYVNELGNYGYTF
- | TRBD2 | 15 | TRBJ2-1 | TRBV20-1 | TGCAGTGCTAATCTAGCGGGAGCTGGTTACAATGAGCAGTTCTTC | CSANLAGAGYNEQFF
many | - | 14 | TRBJ2-6 | TRBV29-1 | TGCAGCGTTCCAGGGAACTCTGGGGCCAACGTCCTGACTTTC | CSVPGNSGANVLTF
- | - | 15 | TRBJ1-4 | TRBV6-1 | TGTGCCAGCGGGACGGTGGAGGCAGTTGGGGAAAAACTGTTTTTT | CASGTVEAVGEKLFF
- | - | 15 | TRBJ2-3 | TRBV20-1 | TGCAGTGCTAGAGATCGGGGGATGGGCACAGATACGCAGTATTTT | CSARDRGMGTDTQYF
few | TRBD1 | 16 | TRBJ2-1 | TRBV5-1 | TGCGCCAGCAGCTGGGGACAGCCGTACACCTACAATGAGCAGTTCTTC | CASSWGQPYTYNEQFF
large | - | 13 | TRBJ2-3 | TRBV27 | TGTGCCAGCCAAGGGGGGGCAAGTGATACGCAGTATTTT | CASQGGASDTQYF
- | - | 13 | TRBJ2-7 | TRBV9 | TGTGCCTCTGCAGGCCCAAGCTCCTACGAGCAGTACTTC | CASAGPSSYEQYF
- | - | 16 | TRBJ1-1 | TRBV27 | TGTGCCAGCAGTTTTACTGGAGAAAGAGGCGACACTGAAGCTTTCTTT | CASSFTGERGDTEAFF
- | - | 12 | TRBJ1-6 | TRBV28 | TGTGCCAGCGGGCCCCCGTTCGGAGTCCTCCACTTT | CASGPPFGVLHF
- | TRBD1 | 14 | TRBJ2-7 | TRBV25-1 | TGTGCCAGCAAAGCCGGGACAGGGGTTGACGAGCAGTACTTC | CASKAGTGVDEQYF
few | TRBD1 | 14 | TRBJ1-1 | TRBV28 | TGTGCCAGCAGCCCCAGGACAGGGCTACCCCACCCTTTCTTT | CASSPRTGLPHPFF
- | TRBD1 | 19 | TRBJ2-7 | TRBV7-8 | TGTGCCAGCAGCCAGCCCGGGACAGGGTTCAAATCGAGCTCCTACGAGCAGTACTTC | CASSQPGTGFKSSSYEQYF
few | - | 12 | TRBJ2-5 | TRBV7-9 | TGTGCCAGCAGCTACTGGGGCGAGACCCAGTACTTC | CASSYWGETQYF
many | - | 16 | TRBJ2-3 | TRBV21-1 | TGTGCCAGCAGCACGCCTAGCGGGAGGACCACAGATACGCAGTATTTT | CASSTPSGRTTDTQYF
few | - | 14 | TRBJ2-6 | TRBV29-1 | TGCAGTGGCCTCGAGGTCTCTGGGGCCAACGTCCTGACTTTC | CSGLEVSGANVLTF
- | - | 13 | TRBJ2-7 | TRBV5-8 | TGTGCCAGCAGCCCACAGATATCCTACGAGCAGTACTTC | CASSPQISYEQYF
once | TRBD1 | 19 | TRBJ1-2 | TRBV6-5 | TGTGCCAGCAGTTACTCTTTTATAACCTCCGGGACAGGTGACTATGGCTACACCTTC | CASSYSFITSGTGDYGYTF
- | TRBD2 | 15 | TRBJ2-3 | TRBV12-3/TRBV12-4 | TGTGCCAGCAGCCAACTAGCGGGGCTCACAGATACGCAGTATTTT | CASSQLAGLTDTQYF
many | TRBD1 | 15 | TRBJ2-1 | TRBV20-1 | TGCAGTGCTAGAGAGGTGACAGGGTCCTACAATGAGCAGTTCTTC | CSAREVTGSYNEQFF
- | TRBD1 | 15 | TRBJ1-2 | TRBV15 | TGTGCCACCAGTAGGGACAGTTTAGCTAACTATGGCTACACCTTC | CATSRDSLANYGYTF
few | - | 16 | TRBJ2-1 | TRBV6-5 | TGTGCCAGCAGTTACATCCGGGGACCTTCCTCCAATGAGCAGTTCTTC | CASSYIRGPSSNEQFF
few | - | 18 | TRBJ2-5 | TRBV7-6 | TGTGCCACCTCGGCTGTGCAGGGGGGCATCAGGTACCAAGAGACCCAGTACTTC | CATSAVQGGIRYQETQYF
many | - | 15 | TRBJ2-1 | TRBV12-3/TRBV12-4 | TGTGCCAGCAGTTTAGGGCTAGAGTCCTACAATGAGCAGTTCTTC | CASSLGLESYNEQFF
many | - | 14 | TRBJ2-7 | TRBV7-8 | TGTGCCAGCAGCTCATCTCCGGGACAACTGGAGCAGTACTTC | CASSSSPGQLEQYF
few | - | 13 | TRBJ2-5 | TRBV28 | TGTGCCAGCAGTTTATATGGCCGCGGACCCCAGTACTTC | CASSLYGRGPQYF
- | TRBD1 | 15 | TRBJ2-7 | TRBV4-1 | TGCGCCAGCAGCCGGGGACAGGGGGCGCGGTACGAGCAGTACTTC | CASSRGQGARYEQYF
- | - | 17 | TRBJ2-3 | TRBV4-3 | TGCGCCAGCAGCGACGGATACGGGGGACTCAGCACAGATACGCAGTATTTT | CASSDGYGGLSTDTQYF
few | - | 15 | TRBJ2-7 | TRBV2 | TGTGCCAGCAGTGAAGTGGTGACAGGTCGAGGCGAGCAGTACTTC | CASSEVVTGRGEQYF
once | - | 15 | TRBJ1-1 | TRBV2 | TGTGCCATCAGTGAGAATTGGGGGCTGAACACTGAAGCTTTCTTT | CAISENWGLNTEAFF
- | - | 11 | TRBJ2-7 | TRBV11-2 | TGTGCCAGCAGGGGCCCCTACGAGCAGTACTTC | CASRGPYEQYF
few | - | 17 | TRBJ2-5 | TRBV5-5 | TGTGCCAGCAGCTTGGGGGAGCCATCGCGCAACCAAGAGACCCAGTACTTC | CASSLGEPSRNQETQYF
- | TRBD1 | 16 | TRBJ1-1 | TRBV15 | TGTGCCACCAGCCTGGGACAGGGGCTAATGAACACTGAAGCTTTCTTT | CATSLGQGLMNTEAFF
few | TRBD1 | 16 | TRBJ2-7 | TRBV7-9 | TGTGCCAGCAGCCCTAGCCCGGGACAGGGGGCGAGTGAGCAGTACTTC | CASSPSPGQGASEQYF
- | TRBD2 | 17 | TRBJ2-7 | TRBV7-6 | TGTGCCAGCAGCTCCGGGACTAGCGGGAGTAGCTCCTACGAGCAGTACTTC | CASSSGTSGSSSYEQYF
many | - | 12 | TRBJ1-2 | TRBV12-3/TRBV12-4 | TGTGCCAGCAGTTTAGGATACAGTGGCTACACCTTC | CASSLGYSGYTF
- | - | 16 | TRBJ2-7 | TRBV7-6 | TGTGCCAGCAGCTTAGGGGGGGGCGCGCTCTCCTACGAGCAGTACTTC | CASSLGGGALSYEQYF
few | TRBD2 | 18 | TRBJ2-2 | TRBV27 | TGTGCCAGCAGTTTTGGGACTAGCGGGAGTTTGGGCACCGGGGAGCTGTTTTTT | CASSFGTSGSLGTGELFF
few | - | 15 | TRBJ2-1 | TRBV27 | TGTGCCAGCAGTTTATGGTCAGCTTCCTACAATGAGCAGTTCTTC | CASSLWSASYNEQFF
- | TRBD1 | 14 | TRBJ2-7 | TRBV7-8 | TGTGCCAGCAGCCCCCGGGACAGGAGATACGAGCAGTACTTC | CASSPRDRRYEQYF
- | - | 15 | TRBJ2-7 | TRBV20-1 | TGCAGTGCTAGATTCCCCTCGGGCGGTACCTACGAGCAGTACTTC | CSARFPSGGTYEQYF
few | TRBD1 | 14 | TRBJ2-7 | TRBV12-3/TRBV12-4 | TGTGCCAGCAGATACCGGGACAGCTCCTACGAGCAGTACTTC | CASRYRDSSYEQYF
- | - | 14 | TRBJ2-3 | TRBV6-5 | TGTGCCAGCAGTTTAAGACTGGGCACAGATACGCAGTATTTT | CASSLRLGTDTQYF
- | - | 15 | TRBJ2-5 | TRBV7-2 | TGTGCCAGCAGCTTAGCGGGGCAGGGTGGGGTGACCCAGTACTTC | CASSLAGQGGVTQYF